These T cell receptor beta chains were read from a single sample in a study of T cells in Graves' hyperthyroidism and ophthalmopathy. TCRdb called the multiplex PCR reads again in MiXCR, with one record for every CDR3 protein. The repertoire holds about 280,000 distinct CDR3 sequences, approximately 26% seen once, with 20% to 30% in the top ten. Source material: blood. These receptor sequences come from a man in his forties with Graves' hyperthyroidism that later progressed to Graves' ophthalmopathy. CDR3s leave out the opening cysteine and the closing phenylalanine or tryptophan. Each record gives: V gene, CDR3 protein.

V gene: TRBV12-3/TRBV12-4; CDR3 protein: ASSLALIEGLYQPQH
V gene: TRBV10-3; CDR3 protein: AIKFAVGTDTQY
V gene: TRBV20-1; CDR3 protein: SARTGGATYEQY
V gene: TRBV3-1; CDR3 protein: ASSQRHDTYEQY
V gene: TRBV4-1; CDR3 protein: ASSQGGGLPQH
V gene: TRBV24-1; CDR3 protein: ATSDKMGGRKTQY
V gene: TRBV5-1; CDR3 protein: ASSRDREVHEQY
V gene: TRBV6-5; CDR3 protein: AGQSTGNTEAF
V gene: TRBV12-3/TRBV12-4; CDR3 protein: ASTLTGAGETQY
V gene: TRBV11-1; CDR3 protein: ASSPRGTGELF
V gene: TRBV6-2/TRBV6-3; CDR3 protein: ASRKDGPGDGYT
V gene: TRBV20-1; CDR3 protein: SARETDTQY
V gene: TRBV20-1; CDR3 protein: SARNLVKETQY
V gene: TRBV6-1; CDR3 protein: ASSEGHRNTIY
V gene: TRBV28; CDR3 protein: ASSPGGAETQY
V gene: TRBV20-1; CDR3 protein: SAIRGSQPQH